Reported below is one T cell receptor (beta chain). Antigen: not known. Clinical symptoms, serum thyroxine, TRAb, thyroid ultrasound and orbital computed tomography established diagnosis. The germline V and J ends were trimmed by 4 bases and 3 bases, with 9 bases remaining between them. The CDR3 length is 13 residues. Per the germline V gene, CDR1 is MDHEN and CDR2 is SYDVKM. RNA transcripts served as the template for amplifying TCR beta CDR3 regions. The study used the HTBI primer set for a first-round RT-PCR of the TCR CDR3. TCRdb re-called the multiplex PCR reads through MiXCR, storing one row per CDR3 protein. The sample records over 250,000 distinct CDR3 sequences, under 30% being singletons. This sample was included in a study of T cells in Graves' hyperthyroidism and ophthalmopathy. About the research overall: Before treatment of any kind, peripheral blood was taken at initial diagnosis.

Study-wide results and limits: The majority of expanded thyroid clonotypes above 0.001 also appeared in blood.

V is TRBV28 and J is TRBJ1-1; D is unclear. This clonotype originated in a man between 35 and 55 years old with Graves' hyperthyroidism that later progressed to Graves' ophthalmopathy. Sequencing used blood. The chain's CDR3 is CASSYARDTEAFF. The CDR3 region has the DNA TGTGCCAGCAGTTACGCTCGGGACACTGAAGCTTTCTTT.